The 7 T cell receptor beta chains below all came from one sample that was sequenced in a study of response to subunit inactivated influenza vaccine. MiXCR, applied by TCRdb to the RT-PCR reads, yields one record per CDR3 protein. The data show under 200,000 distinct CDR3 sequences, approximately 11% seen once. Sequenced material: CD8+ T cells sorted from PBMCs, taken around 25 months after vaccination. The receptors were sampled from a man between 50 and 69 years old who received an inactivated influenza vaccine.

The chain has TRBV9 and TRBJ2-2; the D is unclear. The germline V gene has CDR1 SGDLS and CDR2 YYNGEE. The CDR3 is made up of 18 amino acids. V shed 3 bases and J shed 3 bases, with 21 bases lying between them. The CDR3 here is CASSASSDPRWDTGELFF. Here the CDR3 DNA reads TGTGCCAGCAGCGCTTCATCAGATCCGAGGTGGGACACCGGGGAGCTGTTTTTT.

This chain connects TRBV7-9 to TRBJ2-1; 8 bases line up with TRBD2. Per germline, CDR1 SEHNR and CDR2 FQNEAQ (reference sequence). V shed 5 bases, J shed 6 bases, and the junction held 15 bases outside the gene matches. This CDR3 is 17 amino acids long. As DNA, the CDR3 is TGTGCCAGCAGCGGTCGGACTAGCACAGGCGGAGGCAATGAGCAGTTCTTC. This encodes CASSGRTSTGGGNEQFF.

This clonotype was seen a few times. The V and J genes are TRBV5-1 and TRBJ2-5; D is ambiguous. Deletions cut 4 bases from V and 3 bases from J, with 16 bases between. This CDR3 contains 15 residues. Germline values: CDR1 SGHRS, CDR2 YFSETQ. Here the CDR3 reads CASSPLPSSEETQYF. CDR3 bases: TGCGCCAGCAGCCCCCTCCCGTCTAGTGAAGAGACCCAGTACTTC.

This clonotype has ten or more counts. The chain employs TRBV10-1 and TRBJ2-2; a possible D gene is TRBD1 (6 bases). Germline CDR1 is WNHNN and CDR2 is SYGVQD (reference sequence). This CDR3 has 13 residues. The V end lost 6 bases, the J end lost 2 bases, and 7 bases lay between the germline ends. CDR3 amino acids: CASRDSNTGELFF. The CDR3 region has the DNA TGCGCCAGCAGGGACAGTAACACCGGGGAGCTGTTTTTT.

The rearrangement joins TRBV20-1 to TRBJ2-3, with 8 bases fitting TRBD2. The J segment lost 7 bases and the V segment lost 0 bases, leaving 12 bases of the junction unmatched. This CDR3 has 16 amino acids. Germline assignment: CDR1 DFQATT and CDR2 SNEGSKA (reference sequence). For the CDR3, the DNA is TGCAGTGCTAGAGATCGAGAGCGGGGGTCGCGCTATACGCAGTATTTT. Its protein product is CSARDRERGSRYTQYF.

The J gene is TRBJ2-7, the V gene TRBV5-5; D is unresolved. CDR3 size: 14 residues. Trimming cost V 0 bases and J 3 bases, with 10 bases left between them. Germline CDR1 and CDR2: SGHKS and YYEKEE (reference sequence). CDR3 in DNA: TGTGCCAGCAGCTTGGAGTACAGCTTCTACGAGCAGTACTTC. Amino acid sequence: CASSLEYSFYEQYF.

The CDR3 sequence: CSASVAGEKETQYF. CDR3 DNA sequence: TGCAGTGCTAGTGTAGCGGGGGAAAAAGAGACCCAGTACTTC. This rearrangement joins TRBV20-1 to TRBJ2-5; 9 bases line up with TRBD2. J was trimmed by 3 bases and V by 3 bases; bases with no gene match: 5. The CDR3 extends over 14 amino acids. From germline, CDR1 is DFQATT and CDR2 SNEGSKA (reference sequence).